The 20 T cell receptor beta chains below were found in one sample sequenced in a study of monozygotic twins with cystic fibrosis. Here immunoSEQ multiplex PCR was the method, and the copy in TCRdb shows in-frame clones only, minus some. The sample holds tens of thousands of clones; about nine tenths are singletons and the top ten take around 0.56%. Sequencing was done on a sample of blood. Every receptor here comes from a girl aged 2-10 years with cystic fibrosis.

The CDR3 is CASSKGGAHSPLHF. CDR3 nucleotide sequence: TGTGCCAGCAGCAAAGGGGGCGCGCATTCACCCCTCCACTTT. The chain recombines TRBV11-2 with TRBJ1-6, with 7 bases aligning to TRBD1. CDR3 size: 14 residues. V lost 5 bases to trimming and J lost 8 bases; unmatched junction nucleotides: 6. In germline, CDR1 is SGHAT, CDR2 FQNNGV.

The rearrangement uses TRBV7-9 and TRBJ2-1; no clear D gene. Germline assignment: CDR1 SEHNR and CDR2 FQNEAQ (reference sequence). Trimming left V 10 bases short and J 8 bases short, with 21 bases between. This CDR3 comprises 14 residues. The CDR3 loop is CATAQRRVSDEQFF. CDR3 nucleotide sequence: TGTGCCACCGCGCAAAGACGGGTTTCCGATGAGCAGTTCTTC.

The CDR3 protein is CASSVAVNYGYTF. CDR3 DNA sequence: TGTGCCAGCAGCGTTGCAGTTAACTATGGCTACACCTTC. The chain is built from TRBV6-1 and TRBJ1-2; D unresolved. Germline V CDR1 and CDR2: MNHNS, SASEGT. Trimming stripped 6 bases from V and 1 base from J, with 9 bases between. The CDR3 contains 13 residues.

J is TRBJ1-6 and V is TRBV14, with 8 bases aligning to TRBD1. V lost 4 bases and J lost 1; bases outside the gene matches: 3. The CDR3 runs 16 residues. From germline, CDR1 is SGHDN and CDR2 FVKESK. The CDR3 is CASSPNRGSYNSPLHF. The CDR3 DNA follows: TGTGCCAGCAGCCCCAACAGGGGGTCCTATAATTCACCCCTCCACTTT. Full variable domain (outside the CDR3, taken from reference TRBV14 and TRBJ1-6): EAGVTQFPSHSVIEKGQTVTLRCDPISGHDNLYWYRRVMGKEIKFLLHFVKESKQDESGMPNNRFLAERTGGTYSTLKVQPAELEDSGVYFCASSPNRGSYNSPLHFGNGTRLTVT.

V and J are TRBV5-4 and TRBJ2-3; D ambiguous. CDR1 is SGHNT and CDR2 is YYREEE in the germline V gene (reference sequence). Trimming stripped 2 bases from V and 4 bases from J, with 2 bases between. The CDR3 length is 11 residues. The CDR3 is CASSLADTQYF. The CDR3 DNA follows: TGTGCCAGCAGCTTAGCAGATACGCAGTATTTT.

The gene calls are TRBV7-9 and TRBJ2-4; D assignment may be TRBD1 or TRBD2 (5 bases each). Germline values: CDR1 SEHNR, CDR2 FQNEAQ (reference sequence). Deletions cut 1 base from V and 3 bases from J, with 13 bases between. This CDR3 has 16 amino acids. The CDR3 nucleotides are TGTGCCAGCAGCTTAGGGGGGTCGGACGTCAAAAACATTCAGTACTTC. It translates to CASSLGGSDVKNIQYF.

This sequence joins TRBV5-5 and TRBJ1-4, with D maybe TRBD1 (6 bases). CDR1 is SGHKS and CDR2 is YYEKEE in the germline V gene (reference sequence). Deletions cut 4 bases from V and 5 bases from J, with 15 bases between. The CDR3 runs to 15 residues. This CDR3 is CASSPPDSLNEKLFF. The CDR3 nucleotides are TGTGCCAGCAGCCCCCCGGACAGCCTAAATGAAAAACTGTTTTTT.

The chain carries TRBV4-2 and TRBJ2-3, with 8 bases matching TRBD2. Per germline, CDR1 LGHNA and CDR2 YNFKEQ. The CDR3 spans 17 residues. Losses at the gene ends were 0 bases for V and 3 bases for J; bases not matched to a gene: 8. The chain's CDR3 is CASSQDGTGGPTDTQYF. The CDR3, as DNA: TGTGCCAGCAGCCAAGATGGAACGGGGGGGCCGACAGATACGCAGTATTTT.

This chain joins TRBV2 and TRBJ1-1; 7 bases are a match to TRBD1. The germline V gene encodes CDR1 SNHLY and CDR2 FYNNEI. The trim removed 3 bases at V and 8 bases at J, leaving 6 bases unmatched. The CDR3 length is 13 residues. CDR3 loop: CASSEVQGEEAFF. The CDR3 coding sequence is TGTGCCAGCAGTGAGGTCCAGGGGGAAGAAGCTTTCTTT.

The chain employs TRBV11-2 and TRBJ2-2, with 8 bases identical to TRBD2. Looked up from germline, CDR1 is SGHAT and CDR2 is FQNNGV. The V gene end was trimmed by 0 bases and the J gene end by 6 bases; junction bases not matched to a gene: 12. The length of the CDR3 is 18 residues. This CDR3 is CASSLDFWRTSISGELFF. DNA for the CDR3: TGTGCCAGCAGCTTAGATTTCTGGAGGACTAGCATTTCCGGGGAGCTGTTTTTT.

The chain uses TRBV6-5 and TRBJ2-1, with 7 bases identical to TRBD1. Germline CDR1 reads MNHEY; CDR2 reads SVGAGI. With 9 bases clipped from V and 1 base from J, the junction kept 6 bases outside the gene matches. CDR3 length: 14 amino acids. The CDR3 nucleotides read TGTGCCAGTCACGGCAGGGGGTCCTACAATGAGCAGTTCTTC. Encoded protein: CASHGRGSYNEQFF.

The chain joins TRBV5-6 to TRBJ2-7; D unresolved. CDR1 SGHDT and CDR2 YYEEEE come from the germline V gene. V shed 2 bases and J shed 2 bases, with 8 bases lying between them. The CDR3 spans 13 residues. For the CDR3, the DNA is TGTGCCAGCAGCTTAAGTCGCCCCTACGAGCAGTACTTC. It encodes CASSLSRPYEQYF.

The V gene is TRBV9, the J gene TRBJ1-1; TRBD1 matches 10 bases. CDR1 and CDR2 (germline): SGDLS, YYNGEE. This CDR3 is 15 amino acids long. The V gene end was trimmed by 2 bases and the J gene end by 4 bases; junction bases not matched to a gene: 5. The CDR3 DNA is TGTGCCAGCAGCGTGGCCGGGACAGGGGCCACTGAAGCTTTCTTT. Encoded protein: CASSVAGTGATEAFF.

The CDR3 loop is CASSRTPTETNGYTF. The CDR3 coding sequence is TGTGCCAGCAGTCGCACGCCGACAGAGACGAATGGCTACACCTTC. V and J are TRBV6-6 and TRBJ1-2, with D tentatively TRBD1 (5 bases). The CDR3 spans 15 residues. The V and J ends lost 5 bases and 6 bases respectively, with 19 bases between them. CDR1 is MNHNY, CDR2 SVGAGI, per germline (reference sequence).

The chain joins TRBV7-9 to TRBJ1-4; tentative D call: TRBD1 (5 bases). This CDR3 region has 15 residues. Trimming left V 2 bases short and J 6 bases short, with 13 bases between. Germline V CDR1 and CDR2: SEHNR, FQNEAQ (reference sequence). CDR3 loop: CASSLYGGMDEKLFF. DNA of the CDR3: TGTGCCAGCAGCTTATATGGGGGTATGGATGAAAAACTGTTTTTT.

The rearrangement uses TRBV4-2 and TRBJ2-7; 13 nucleotides align to TRBD2. Germline V gives CDR1 LGHNA, CDR2 YNFKEQ. V dropped 4 bases and J dropped 3; count of bases not matched to a gene: 6. The CDR3 is 16 residues long. In DNA, the CDR3 is TGTGCCAGCAGCCGCTCCGGGACTAGCGGGAACTACGAGCAGTACTTC. Translated, it gives CASSRSGTSGNYEQYF.

The CDR3 DNA reads TGTGCCAGCAGTTCCCTGGGACAGGGAGAGCAGTTCTTC. This codes for CASSSLGQGEQFF. The chain employs TRBV6-1 and TRBJ2-1; 9 bases align to TRBD1. V trimming: 5 bases; J trimming: 10 bases; junction bases outside the gene matches: 6. The CDR3 length is 13 residues. Germline values: CDR1 MNHNS, CDR2 SASEGT.

The rearrangement uses TRBV5-1 and TRBJ2-7; 8 bases agree with TRBD1. Germline CDR1 is SGHRS and CDR2 is YFSETQ. The CDR3 extends over 15 amino acids. The ends lost 4 bases at V and 5 bases at J; junction bases unmatched: 11. Here the CDR3 reads CASSSGQGGYHEQYF. The DNA for the CDR3 is TGCGCCAGCAGCAGTGGACAGGGTGGGTACCACGAGCAGTACTTC.

The chain employs TRBV5-1 and TRBJ2-1; 9 bases map to TRBD2. V was pared by 1 base and J by 4 bases, with 15 bases of the junction left unmatched. In germline, CDR1 is SGHRS, CDR2 YFSETQ. This CDR3 region has 19 residues. This chain's CDR3 is CASSLIAGDTSRPYNEQFF. The CDR3 DNA sequence: TGCGCCAGCAGCTTGATAGCGGGGGATACAAGCAGACCTTACAATGAGCAGTTCTTC.

The V gene is TRBV9, the J gene TRBJ2-3, with D uncertain. Germline assignment: CDR1 SGDLS and CDR2 YYNGEE. Trimming cost V 2 bases and J 6 bases, with 10 bases left between them. This CDR3 has 13 amino acids. The CDR3 sequence is CASSVLSSDTQYF. The CDR3 nucleotides are TGTGCCAGCAGCGTTCTTAGCTCGGATACGCAGTATTTT.